A single sample is the source of the 7 T cell receptor beta chains below, sequenced in a study of blood T cell repertoires in COVID-19. Sequencing was performed with immunoSEQ multiplex PCR; in TCRdb, only in-frame clones are kept and a portion is missing. The table records about 75,000 clones, 86% of them present only once. Sequenced: peripheral blood. These receptors were collected from a man older than 75 with COVID-19, enrolled during active disease.

The chain employs TRBV5-8 and TRBJ1-5; TRBD1 aligns across 9 bases. CDR3 length: 16 amino acids. The V and J ends lost 5 bases and 5 bases, in that order; junction bases with no gene match: 11. CDR1 and CDR2 from the germline V gene are SGHTS and YDEGEE. CDR3 residues: CASSSPGQGRDQPQHF. The CDR3 bases are TGTGCCAGCAGTTCTCCGGGACAGGGAAGGGATCAGCCCCAGCATTTT.

The V call is TRBV19, the J call TRBJ1-1, with TRBD1 matching 7 bases. The CDR3 covers 13 residues. Trimming cost V 4 bases and J 5 bases; bases outside gene matches: 4. Germline CDR1 reads LNHDA; CDR2 reads SQIVND (reference sequence). The CDR3 spells CASSTTGFTEAFF. Written as DNA, the CDR3 is TGTGCCAGTAGTACGACAGGGTTTACTGAAGCTTTCTTT.

The chain recombines TRBV5-6 with TRBJ2-1, with TRBD1 identical over 9 bases. Germline V gene data show CDR1 as SGHDT and CDR2 as YYEEEE. The V segment lost 4 bases and the J segment 4 bases; nucleotides outside the gene matches: 6. The CDR3 runs 15 residues. DNA of the CDR3: TGTGCCAGCAGCGGGGGACAGGGACGGTACAATGAGCAGTTCTTC. The encoded protein is CASSGGQGRYNEQFF.

The chain links TRBV12-3 or TRBV12-4 to TRBJ2-7; the match to TRBD2 covers 12 bases. The CDR3 covers 13 residues. V was pared by 8 bases and J by 1 base, with 0 bases of the junction left unmatched. CDR3 DNA sequence: TGTGCCAGCGGGACTAGCGGGTCCTACGAGCAGTACTTC. Translated, it gives CASGTSGSYEQYF.

The chain carries TRBV19 and TRBJ1-6; 9 nucleotides line up with TRBD1. Germline CDR1 reads LNHDA; CDR2 reads SQIVND (reference sequence). This CDR3 is 13 amino acids long. The CDR3 bases are TGTGCAGACGGGACAGGGTTTAATTCACCCCTCCACTTT. Translation gives CADGTGFNSPLHF.

This clone was picked up one time. The chain combines TRBV5-1 with TRBJ2-6, with TRBD2 identical over 8 bases. V dropped 2 bases and J dropped 2; count of bases not matched to a gene: 3. Germline CDR1 is SGHRS and CDR2 is YFSETQ. The CDR3 consists of 16 residues. For the CDR3, the DNA is TGCGCCAGCAGCTTCGGGGGGGACCCTGGGGCCAACGTCCTGACTTTC. Its translation is CASSFGGDPGANVLTF.

This chain connects TRBV11-1 to TRBJ2-3, with TRBD2 identical over 8 bases. With V trimmed by 7 bases and J by 8 bases, 14 bases remained unmatched. The CDR3 consists of 15 residues. Germline loops: CDR1 SGHAT, CDR2 FQDESV (reference sequence). CDR3 loop: CASTRAGAASGTQYF. The CDR3 nucleotides read TGTGCCAGCACCCGAGCGGGGGCCGCATCTGGTACGCAGTATTTT.